This T cell receptor beta chain was identified during a study of cytomegalovirus exposure and HLA in healthy donors. Study results and caveats: In vitro work confirmed that a few CMV-associated chains recognize CMV antigens.

The data were produced by immunoSEQ multiplex PCR, yet TCRdb's version contains in-frame clones alone and is incomplete. The sample shows over 200,000 clones, around 88% of them seen only once. The CDR3 has 15 residues. Germline V gene data show CDR1 as MNHEY and CDR2 as SMNVEV (reference sequence). The ends lost 5 bases at V and 4 bases at J; junction bases unmatched: 8. Of note for this clone: The target antigen is unknown.

Sequenced sample: PBMCs. The clonotype originates from a woman aged 18-29 years in good health and CMV-seronegative. The chain links TRBV27 to TRBJ1-1; 9 nucleotides line up with TRBD1. For the CDR3, the DNA is TGTGCCAGCAGTCCGTGGGACAGGGACGCCACTGAAGCTTTCTTT. Protein: CASSPWDRDATEAFF.